The 11 T cell receptor beta chains below were found in one sample sequenced in a study of PD-1 blockade in classical Hodgkin lymphoma. Every patient had relapsed following autologous stem cell transplantation, and cohorts differed in brentuximab vedotin exposure. Data came from immunoSEQ multiplex PCR; TCRdb stores just in-frame clones and leaves some out. Among approximately 100,000 clones listed, around 88% were seen once. The sample consisted of peripheral blood mononuclear cells (PBMCs), taken before the second cycle of nivolumab. Receptors originate from a human donor with classical Hodgkin lymphoma.

This clone has a single count. The gene calls are TRBV7-6 and TRBJ2-1, with 9 bases that match TRBD2. Germline values: CDR1 SGHVS, CDR2 FNYEAQ. The CDR3 runs 16 residues. Germline trimming cut 4 bases from V and 2 bases from J; bases unmatched to any gene: 6. CDR3 nucleotide sequence: TGTGCCAGCAGCTACCCTACTAGCGGGCCCTACAATGAGCAGTTCTTC. It encodes CASSYPTSGPYNEQFF.

The genes are TRBV6-4 and TRBJ2-7; perhaps TRBD1 as D (6 bases). The CDR3 runs 12 residues. In germline, CDR1 is MRHNA, CDR2 SNTAGT. The V end lost 8 bases, the J end lost 5 bases, and 13 bases lay between the germline ends. The CDR3 nucleotides are TGTGCCAGCGGCCGGGACACCCACGAGCAGTACTTC. Amino acid sequence: CASGRDTHEQYF.

The chain joins TRBV18 to TRBJ2-3; D gene ambiguous. Trimming removed 2 bases at V and 2 bases at J, with 8 bases between. Looked up from germline, CDR1 is KGHSH and CDR2 is LQKENI. This CDR3 has 14 amino acids. DNA of the CDR3: TGTGCCAGCTCACCATCCGGTAACACAGATACGCAGTATTTT. Protein sequence: CASSPSGNTDTQYF. The variable domain in full, completed from reference TRBV18 and TRBJ2-3, reads NAGVMQNPRHLVRRRGQEARLRCSPMKGHSHVYWYRQLPEEGLKFMVYLQKENIIDESGMPKERFSAEFPKEGPSILRIQQVVRGDSAAYFCASSPSGNTDTQYFGPGTRLTVL.

This chain uses TRBV18 with TRBJ1-1; D call uncertain. The CDR3 sequence is 14 residues long. Germline CDR1 is KGHSH and CDR2 is LQKENI. Trimming removed 2 bases at V and 3 bases at J, with 10 bases between. The CDR3 loop is CASSPEVRDTEAFF. CDR3 DNA sequence: TGTGCCAGCTCACCAGAGGTTCGCGACACTGAAGCTTTCTTT.

The chain combines TRBV7-2 with TRBJ2-3; the D call may be TRBD1 or TRBD2 (5 bases each). Between the trimmed V and J ends, which lost 2 bases and 4 bases, there was a span of 10 bases. The germline gives CDR1 SGHTA, CDR2 FQGNSA. The CDR3 loop spans 14 amino acids. This CDR3 is CASSLWGSPDTQYF. For the CDR3, the DNA is TGTGCCAGCAGCTTATGGGGGAGTCCAGATACGCAGTATTTT.

The rearrangement joins TRBV11-2 to TRBJ1-6, with D hard to call. The CDR3 is 14 amino acids. Trimming shortened V by 4 bases and J by 6 bases, and 10 bases separated the two germline ends. Germline values: CDR1 SGHAT, CDR2 FQNNGV. The CDR3 loop is CASSSLSGNSPLHF. The CDR3, as DNA: TGTGCCAGCAGCTCGCTCTCGGGTAATTCACCCCTCCACTTT.

The chain is built from TRBV2 and TRBJ2-1; 11 bases fit TRBD2. V was pared by 6 bases and J by 6 bases, with 7 bases of the junction left unmatched. The CDR3 covers 15 residues. The germline V gene encodes CDR1 SNHLY and CDR2 FYNNEI. The DNA of the CDR3 is TGTGCCAGCAGGGTTAGCGGGGGGGCCTTCAATGAGCAGTTCTTC. It specifies CASRVSGGAFNEQFF.

This clone was picked up a small number of times. The rearrangement uses TRBV4-2 and TRBJ1-6; D is unclear. This CDR3 contains 15 residues. The V end was cut by 0 bases, the J end by 5 bases, with 8 bases between. CDR1 and CDR2 (germline): LGHNA, YNFKEQ. In DNA, the CDR3 is TGTGCCAGCAGCCAAGAAGGAGGACATAATTCACCCCTCCACTTT. This codes for CASSQEGGHNSPLHF.

The chain recombines TRBV28 with TRBJ1-6; D is unresolved. The CDR3 runs to 14 residues. The V gene lost 7 bases and the J gene lost 10 bases, with 17 bases spanning the gap. Germline V gene lookup returns CDR1 MDHEN and CDR2 SYDVKM. CDR3 bases: TGTGCCAGCAATACCCTTCCGCGTTTCTCACCCCTCCACTTT. This encodes CASNTLPRFSPLHF.

This chain links TRBV19 with TRBJ1-1; TRBD1 might be the D (5 bases). Germline lookup yields CDR1 LNHDA and CDR2 SQIVND (reference sequence). V lost 7 bases and J lost 10, with 16 bases in between. This CDR3 has 12 amino acids. The CDR3 DNA reads TGTGCCAGTAAGCAGGAAGGGGTGGCAGCTTTCTTT. Its protein is CASKQEGVAAFF.

This clone has a single count. The V gene is TRBV6-1, the J gene TRBJ2-3; possible D gene TRBD2, 6 bases. Trimming pared 6 bases from V and 2 bases from J, leaving 12 bases between. The CDR3 sequence is 14 residues long. Germline assignment: CDR1 MNHNS and CDR2 SASEGT. The CDR3 nucleotides read TGTGCCAGCAGGAAAGCGGGCCACACAGATACGCAGTATTTT. Translated: CASRKAGHTDTQYF.